The sequence of this T cell receptor (beta chain) was determined in a study of regulatory T cells in long-lasting Graves disease. Study in general: Persistent Graves' disease required over 5 years of antithyroid drugs and positive TSH receptor antibodies. General observations from the study: Among samples with persistent disease, TRBV28, TRBJ1-2 and TRBJ2-5 were favored. Researchers reported studying only peripheral blood, not thyroid tissue.

Combining iRepertoire HTBI primers with Arm-PCR of CDR3 regions, the authors built TCR beta libraries. Original analysis: From all samples, identification returned approximately 15 TRBJ and roughly 65 TRBV segments. TCRdb independently ran MiXCR on the multiplex PCR reads; one entry per CDR3 protein. The V and J calls here are based on TCRdb, not the publication. Of roughly 490,000 distinct CDR3 sequences in the sample, around a fifth were seen once. Many counts were recorded for this clonotype. Its target is unknown. The CDR3 consists of 15 residues. The J segment lost 2 bases and the V segment lost 1 base, leaving 3 bases of the junction unmatched. Germline values: CDR1 MDHEN, CDR2 SYDVKM. Time point meaning: persistent/refractory GD, antithyroid drugs over 5 years with positive TRAb. TCR sequences were obtained from RNA taken from PBMCs.

This rearrangement joins TRBV28 to TRBJ1-1, with 8 bases fitting TRBD1. The clonotype originates from a female donor with Graves disease. The specimen was peripheral blood mononuclear cells (PBMCs), collected when the disease was refractory, from a patient treated with antithyroid drugs. The CDR3 DNA is TGTGCCAGCAGTTTATACAGGGGGATTAACACTGAAGCTTTCTTT. Translating gives CASSLYRGINTEAFF.